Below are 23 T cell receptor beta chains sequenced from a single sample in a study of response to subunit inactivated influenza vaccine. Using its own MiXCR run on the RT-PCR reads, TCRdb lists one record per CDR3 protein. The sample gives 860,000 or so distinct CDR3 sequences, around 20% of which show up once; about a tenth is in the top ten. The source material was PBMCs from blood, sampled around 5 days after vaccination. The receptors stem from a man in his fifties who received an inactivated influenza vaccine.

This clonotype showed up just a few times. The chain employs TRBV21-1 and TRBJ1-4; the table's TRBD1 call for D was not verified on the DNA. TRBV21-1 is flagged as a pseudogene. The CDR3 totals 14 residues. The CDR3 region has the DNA TGTGCCAGCAGCAAACAGGGGGCGAATGAAAAACTGTTTTTT. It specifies CASSKQGANEKLFF.

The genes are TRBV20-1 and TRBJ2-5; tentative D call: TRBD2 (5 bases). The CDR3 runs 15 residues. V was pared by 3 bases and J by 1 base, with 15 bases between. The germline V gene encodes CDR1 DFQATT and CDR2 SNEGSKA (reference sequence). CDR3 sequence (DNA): TGCAGTGCTAGCGGACTCTCAAAATTCCAAGAGACCCAGTACTTC. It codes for CSASGLSKFQETQYF.

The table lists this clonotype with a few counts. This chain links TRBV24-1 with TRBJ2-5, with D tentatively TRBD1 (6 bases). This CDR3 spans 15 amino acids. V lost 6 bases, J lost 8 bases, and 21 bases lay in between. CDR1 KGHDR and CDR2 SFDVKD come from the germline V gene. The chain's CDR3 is CATSSRQARSDTQYF. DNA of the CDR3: TGTGCCACCAGTAGCCGACAGGCACGATCCGATACCCAGTACTTC.

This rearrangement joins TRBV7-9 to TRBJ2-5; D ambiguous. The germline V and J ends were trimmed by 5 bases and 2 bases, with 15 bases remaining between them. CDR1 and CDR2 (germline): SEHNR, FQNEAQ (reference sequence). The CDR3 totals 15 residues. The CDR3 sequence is CASSPSWQRQETQYF. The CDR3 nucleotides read TGTGCCAGCAGCCCCTCATGGCAGAGGCAAGAGACCCAGTACTTC.

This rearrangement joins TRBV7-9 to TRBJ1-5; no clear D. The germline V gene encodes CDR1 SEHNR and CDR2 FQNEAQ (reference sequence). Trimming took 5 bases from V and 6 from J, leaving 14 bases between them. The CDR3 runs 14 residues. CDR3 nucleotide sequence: TGTGCCAGCAGCCCCGAAAGTTTTGGTCAGCCCCAGCATTTT. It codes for CASSPESFGQPQHF.

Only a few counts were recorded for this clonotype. The CDR3 region is CASSFLQGAGELFF. CDR3 nucleotides: TGCGCCAGCAGCTTTTTACAGGGCGCCGGGGAGCTGTTTTTT. The J gene is TRBJ2-2, the V gene TRBV5-1; TRBD1 is a possible D gene (6 bases). The germline V gene encodes CDR1 SGHRS and CDR2 YFSETQ. The CDR3 length is 14 residues. V lost 2 bases, J lost 6 bases, and 11 bases lay in between.

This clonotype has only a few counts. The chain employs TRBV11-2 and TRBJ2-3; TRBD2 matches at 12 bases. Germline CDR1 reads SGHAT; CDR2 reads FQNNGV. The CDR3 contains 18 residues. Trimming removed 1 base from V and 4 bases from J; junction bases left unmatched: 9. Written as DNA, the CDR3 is TGTGCCAGCAGCTTAGGAGTACTAGCGGGAGGTCAGTCAGATACGCAGTATTTT. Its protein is CASSLGVLAGGQSDTQYF.

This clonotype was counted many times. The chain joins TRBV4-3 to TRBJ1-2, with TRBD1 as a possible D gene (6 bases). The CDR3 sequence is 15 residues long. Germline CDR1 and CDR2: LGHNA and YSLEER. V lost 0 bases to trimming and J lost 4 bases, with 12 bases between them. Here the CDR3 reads CASSQDQGRGYGYTF. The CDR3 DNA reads TGCGCCAGCAGCCAAGATCAGGGGCGCGGCTATGGCTACACCTTC.

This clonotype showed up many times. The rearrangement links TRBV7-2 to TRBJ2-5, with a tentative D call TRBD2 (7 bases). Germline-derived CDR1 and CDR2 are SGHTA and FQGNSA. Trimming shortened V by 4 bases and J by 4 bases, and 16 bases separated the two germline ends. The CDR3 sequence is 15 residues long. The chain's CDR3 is CASSWGGAGAETQYF. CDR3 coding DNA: TGTGCCAGCAGCTGGGGGGGGGCAGGGGCAGAGACCCAGTACTTC.

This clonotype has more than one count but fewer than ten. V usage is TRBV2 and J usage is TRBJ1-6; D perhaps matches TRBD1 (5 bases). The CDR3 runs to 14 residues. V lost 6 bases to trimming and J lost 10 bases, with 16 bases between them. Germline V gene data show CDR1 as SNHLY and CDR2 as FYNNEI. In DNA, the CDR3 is TGTGCCAGCAGGGAGGGCCGAGGGGAATCACCCCTCCACTTT. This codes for CASREGRGESPLHF.

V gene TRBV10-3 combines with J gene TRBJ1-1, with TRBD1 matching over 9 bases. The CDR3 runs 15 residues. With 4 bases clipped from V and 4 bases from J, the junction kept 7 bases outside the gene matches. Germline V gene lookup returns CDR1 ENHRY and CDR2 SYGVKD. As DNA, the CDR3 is TGTGCCATCAGTGGGCCGGGACAGGGCTCCACTGAAGCTTTCTTT. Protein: CAISGPGQGSTEAFF.

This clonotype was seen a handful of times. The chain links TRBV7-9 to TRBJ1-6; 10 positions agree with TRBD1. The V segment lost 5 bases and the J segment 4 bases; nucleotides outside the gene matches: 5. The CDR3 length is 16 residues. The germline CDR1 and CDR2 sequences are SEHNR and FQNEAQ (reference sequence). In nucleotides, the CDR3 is TGTGCCAGCAGCACGGACAGGGGGGGTTATAATTCACCCCTCCACTTT. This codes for CASSTDRGGYNSPLHF.

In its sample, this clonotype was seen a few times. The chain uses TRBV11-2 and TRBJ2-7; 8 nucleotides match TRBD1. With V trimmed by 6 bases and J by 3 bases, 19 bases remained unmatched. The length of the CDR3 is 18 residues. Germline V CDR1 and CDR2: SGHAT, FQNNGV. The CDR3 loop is CASRMIPREFGQGYEQYF. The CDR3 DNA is TGTGCCAGCAGGATGATACCGAGAGAATTCGGACAGGGCTACGAGCAGTACTTC.

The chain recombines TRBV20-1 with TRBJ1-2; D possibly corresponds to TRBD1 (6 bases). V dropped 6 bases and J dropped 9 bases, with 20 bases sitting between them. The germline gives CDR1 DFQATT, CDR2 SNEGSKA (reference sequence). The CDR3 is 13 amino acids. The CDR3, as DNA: TGCAGTGCCGTGGACAGAACCACCTGGAGCTACACCTTC. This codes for CSAVDRTTWSYTF.

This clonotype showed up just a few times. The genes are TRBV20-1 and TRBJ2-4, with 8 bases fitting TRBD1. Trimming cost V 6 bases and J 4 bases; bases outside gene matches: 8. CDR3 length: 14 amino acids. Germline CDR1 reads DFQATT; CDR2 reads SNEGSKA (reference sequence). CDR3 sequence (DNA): TGCAGTGCGAGGGACAGGCAACTGAAAAACATTCAGTACTTC. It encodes CSARDRQLKNIQYF.

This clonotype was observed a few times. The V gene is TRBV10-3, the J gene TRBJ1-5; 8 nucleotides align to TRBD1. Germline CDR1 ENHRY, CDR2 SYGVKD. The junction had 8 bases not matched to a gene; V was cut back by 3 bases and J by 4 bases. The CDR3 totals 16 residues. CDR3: CAISDRTGPINQPQHF. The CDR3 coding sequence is TGTGCCATCAGTGACCGGACAGGGCCGATTAATCAGCCCCAGCATTTT.

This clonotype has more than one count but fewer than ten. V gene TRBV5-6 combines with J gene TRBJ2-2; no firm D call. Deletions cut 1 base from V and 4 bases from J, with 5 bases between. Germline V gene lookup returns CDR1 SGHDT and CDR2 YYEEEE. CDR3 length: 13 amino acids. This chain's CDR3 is CASSLPFTGELFF. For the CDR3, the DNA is TGTGCCAGCAGCTTGCCATTCACCGGGGAGCTGTTTTTT.

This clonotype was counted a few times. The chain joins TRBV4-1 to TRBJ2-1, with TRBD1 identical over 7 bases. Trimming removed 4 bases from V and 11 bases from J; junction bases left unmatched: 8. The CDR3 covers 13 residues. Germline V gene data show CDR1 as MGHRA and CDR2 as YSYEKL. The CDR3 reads CASSRLQGPKQFF. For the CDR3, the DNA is TGCGCCAGCAGCCGCTTACAGGGGCCGAAGCAGTTCTTC.

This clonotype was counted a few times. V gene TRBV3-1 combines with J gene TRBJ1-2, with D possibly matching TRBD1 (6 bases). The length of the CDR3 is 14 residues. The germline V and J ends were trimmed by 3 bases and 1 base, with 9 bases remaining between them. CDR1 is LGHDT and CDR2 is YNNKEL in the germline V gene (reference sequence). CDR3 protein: CASSHRGRNYGYTF. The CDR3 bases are TGTGCCAGCAGCCACCGGGGGCGTAACTATGGCTACACCTTC.

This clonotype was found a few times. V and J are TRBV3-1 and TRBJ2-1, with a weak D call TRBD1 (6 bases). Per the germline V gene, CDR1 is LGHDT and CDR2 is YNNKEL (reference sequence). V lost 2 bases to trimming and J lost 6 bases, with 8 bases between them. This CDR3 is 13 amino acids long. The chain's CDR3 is CASSQSGVNEQFF. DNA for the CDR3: TGTGCCAGCAGCCAATCAGGGGTCAATGAGCAGTTCTTC.

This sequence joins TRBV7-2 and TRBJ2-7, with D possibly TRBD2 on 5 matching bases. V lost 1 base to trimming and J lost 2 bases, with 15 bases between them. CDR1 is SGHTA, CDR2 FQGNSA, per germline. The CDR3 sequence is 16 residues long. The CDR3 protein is CASSLVGRVRTYEQYF. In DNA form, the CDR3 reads TGTGCCAGCAGCTTAGTTGGGCGGGTCCGTACCTACGAGCAGTACTTC.

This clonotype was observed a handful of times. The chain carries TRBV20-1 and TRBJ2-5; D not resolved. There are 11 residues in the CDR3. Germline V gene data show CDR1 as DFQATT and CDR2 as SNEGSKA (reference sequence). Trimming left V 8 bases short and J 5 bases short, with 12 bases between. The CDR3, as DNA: TGCAGTCTGCGGAACGGGGAGACCCAGTACTTC. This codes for CSLRNGETQYF.

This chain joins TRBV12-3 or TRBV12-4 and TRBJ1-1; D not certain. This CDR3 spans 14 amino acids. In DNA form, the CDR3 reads TGTGAACGCAGTTTAATGGTAGTGAACACTGAAGCTTTCTTT. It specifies CERSLMVVNTEAFF.